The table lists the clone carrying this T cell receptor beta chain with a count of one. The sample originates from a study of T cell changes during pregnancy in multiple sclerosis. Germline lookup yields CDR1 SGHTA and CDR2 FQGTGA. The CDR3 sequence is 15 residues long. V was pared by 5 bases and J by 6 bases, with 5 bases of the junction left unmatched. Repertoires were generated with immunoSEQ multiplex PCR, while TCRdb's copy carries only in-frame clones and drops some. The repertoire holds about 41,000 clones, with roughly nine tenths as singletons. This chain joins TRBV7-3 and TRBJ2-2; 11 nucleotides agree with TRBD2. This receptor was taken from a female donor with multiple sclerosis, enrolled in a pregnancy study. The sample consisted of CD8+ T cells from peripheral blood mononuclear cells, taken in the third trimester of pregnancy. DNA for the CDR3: TGTGCCAGCAGCAATGGACTAGCGGGCGCCGGGGAGCTGTTTTTT. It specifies CASSNGLAGAGELFF.